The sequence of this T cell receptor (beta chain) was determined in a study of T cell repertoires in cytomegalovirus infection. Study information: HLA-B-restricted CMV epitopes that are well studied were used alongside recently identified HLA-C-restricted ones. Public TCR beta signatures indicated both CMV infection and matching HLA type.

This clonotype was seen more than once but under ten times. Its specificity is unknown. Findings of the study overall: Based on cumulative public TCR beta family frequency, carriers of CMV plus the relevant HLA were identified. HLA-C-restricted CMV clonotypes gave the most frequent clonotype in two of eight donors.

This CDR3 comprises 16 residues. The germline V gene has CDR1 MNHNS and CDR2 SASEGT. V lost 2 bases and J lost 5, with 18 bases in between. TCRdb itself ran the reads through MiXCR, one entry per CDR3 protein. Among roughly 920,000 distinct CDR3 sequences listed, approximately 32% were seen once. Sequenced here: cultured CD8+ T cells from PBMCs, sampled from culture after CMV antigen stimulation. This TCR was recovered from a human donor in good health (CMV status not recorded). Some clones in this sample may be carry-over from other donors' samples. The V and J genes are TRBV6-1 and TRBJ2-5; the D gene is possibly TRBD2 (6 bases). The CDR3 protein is CASSERRLAGMETQYF. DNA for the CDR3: TGTGCCAGCAGTGAAAGACGTCTGGCGGGGATGGAGACCCAGTACTTC.